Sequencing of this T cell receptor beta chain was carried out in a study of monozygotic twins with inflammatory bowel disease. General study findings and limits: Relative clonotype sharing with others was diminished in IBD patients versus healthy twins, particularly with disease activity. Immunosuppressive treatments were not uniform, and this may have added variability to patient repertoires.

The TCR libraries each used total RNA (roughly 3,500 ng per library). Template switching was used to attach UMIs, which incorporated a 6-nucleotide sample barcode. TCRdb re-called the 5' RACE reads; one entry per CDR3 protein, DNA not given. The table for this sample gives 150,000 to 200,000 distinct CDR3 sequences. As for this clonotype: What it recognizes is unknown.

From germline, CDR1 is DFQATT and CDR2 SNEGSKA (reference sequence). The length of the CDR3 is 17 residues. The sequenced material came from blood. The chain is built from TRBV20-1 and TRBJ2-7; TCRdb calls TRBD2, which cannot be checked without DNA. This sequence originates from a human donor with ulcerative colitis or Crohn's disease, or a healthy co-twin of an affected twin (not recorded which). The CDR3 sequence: CSARDLLLAGRNYEQYF.